The rows below give T cell receptor beta chains drawn from one sample of a study of cytomegalovirus exposure and HLA in healthy donors. Method: immunoSEQ multiplex PCR; TCRdb's copy keeps in-frame clones and lacks some. This sample has roughly 110,000 clones, with about four fifths found just once. Sequenced material: PBMCs. The receptors come from a man aged 30 to 39 in good health and CMV-seropositive. CDR3s include the opening cysteine and the closing phenylalanine or tryptophan. A D gene is named only where the DNA matches it firmly. Clone size, where shown, is once, few, many, or a class for clones that have expanded.

j_gene | v_gene | abundance | len | d_gene | CDR3nt | CDR3aa
TRBJ1-1 | TRBV6-5 | - | 14 | TRBD1 | TGTGCCAGCATTGTACAGGGGGCCAACACTGAAGCTTTCTTT | CASIVQGANTEAFF
TRBJ2-1 | TRBV27 | - | 15 | - | TGTGCCAGCAGTTTAAGACAGGCGACCTACAATGAGCAGTTCTTC | CASSLRQATYNEQFF
TRBJ2-7 | TRBV4-1 | - | 16 | TRBD1 | TGCGCCAGCAGCCAAGACTGGGACAGCAGCCCCTACGAGCAGTACTTC | CASSQDWDSSPYEQYF
TRBJ1-1 | TRBV27 | - | 15 | - | TGTGCCAGCAGTTTAATGAGCTCCCCGAGCACTGAAGCTTTCTTT | CASSLMSSPSTEAFF
TRBJ1-1 | TRBV6-1 | - | 12 | - | TGTGCCAGCAGTGAGCGGTCTCTAGAAGCTTTCTTT | CASSERSLEAFF
TRBJ2-7 | TRBV7-2 | - | 17 | - | TGTGCCAGCAGCTCACTAGGATGGACCGGCATGAGTTTCGAGCAGTACTTC | CASSSLGWTGMSFEQYF
TRBJ2-1 | TRBV2 | - | 13 | TRBD1 | TGTGCCAGCAATTCGGGGGGGGACAGGGGACAGTTCTTC | CASNSGGDRGQFF
TRBJ2-7 | TRBV18 | - | 16 | - | TGTGCCAGCTCCCCGCGCCTGGCGACAGGTAATGACGAGCAGTACTTC | CASSPRLATGNDEQYF
TRBJ1-2 | TRBV6-5 | - | 13 | - | TGTGCCAGCATAGGCAGGGTCGTGGAAGGCTACACCTTC | CASIGRVVEGYTF
TRBJ1-1 | TRBV30 | - | 14 | - | TGTGCCTCCACAACGGGTGTACTGAACACTGAAGCTTTCTTT | CASTTGVLNTEAFF
TRBJ2-5 | TRBV30 | - | 15 | - | TGTGCCTGGAGTAGGGGGGGGGCGATGGGAGAGACCCAGTACTTC | CAWSRGGAMGETQYF
TRBJ2-7 | TRBV5-4 | - | 17 | - | TGTGCCAGCAGCTTGTCACAAGGGGCCCGTACTTTCTACGAGCAGTACTTC | CASSLSQGARTFYEQYF
TRBJ2-1 | TRBV7-6 | - | 15 | TRBD1 | TGTGCCAGCAGCTTAGCTAGACAGGGCTGGGGTGAGCAGTTCTTC | CASSLARQGWGEQFF
TRBJ2-1 | TRBV19 | - | 16 | - | TGTGCCAGTAGTTCCGCTTGGGAGGGGGGACGCAATGAGCAGTTCTTC | CASSSAWEGGRNEQFF
TRBJ2-5 | TRBV19 | - | 13 | - | TGTGCCAGTAGCAATGCAGGGTACGAGACCCAGTACTTC | CASSNAGYETQYF
TRBJ1-1 | TRBV6-1 | - | 17 | - | TGTGCCAGCAGTGAAGCTAGGAGTCGACGCTTGAACACTGAAGCTTTCTTT | CASSEARSRRLNTEAFF
TRBJ2-5 | TRBV7-2 | - | 13 | - | TGTGCCACCACTGCGACTCCGGCTGCGACCCAGTACTTC | CATTATPAATQYF
TRBJ1-2 | TRBV5-6 | - | 14 | - | TGTGCCAGCAGCCCGCGGGCCTTTCGTTATGGCTACACCTTC | CASSPRAFRYGYTF
TRBJ1-6 | TRBV7-2 | - | 14 | - | TGTGCCAGCAGCTTTGGGCCGGGGAATTCACCCCTCCACTTT | CASSFGPGNSPLHF
TRBJ1-6 | TRBV11-3 | few | 16 | - | TGTGCCAGCAGCTTAGATGGTAGCTCCTATAATTCACCCCTCCACTTT | CASSLDGSSYNSPLHF
TRBJ1-6 | TRBV27 | - | 15 | - | TGTGCCAGCGTGAATTTGCGACAGATACATTCACCCCTCCACTTT | CASVNLRQIHSPLHF
TRBJ2-4 | TRBV25-1 | - | 17 | - | TGTGCCAGCAGTCCGACCGGGGAGACGATAGCCAAAAACATTCAGTACTTC | CASSPTGETIAKNIQYF
TRBJ2-3 | TRBV7-9 | - | 14 | - | TGTGCCAGCAGCTTATCGCAGAATTTAGATACGCAGTATTTT | CASSLSQNLDTQYF
TRBJ2-1 | TRBV9 | - | 17 | TRBD2 | TGTGCCAGCAGCGTATGGGGGACTAGGGACGTCTACAATGAGCAGTTCTTC | CASSVWGTRDVYNEQFF
TRBJ2-3 | TRBV15 | - | 13 | - | TGTGCCACCAGCAAGGAGCTCCCAGATACGCAGTATTTT | CATSKELPDTQYF
TRBJ2-7 | TRBV7-8 | few | 17 | TRBD1 | TGTGCCAGCGTCTTCGGCCCCGGGACAGCAATCCCCTACGAGCAGTACTTC | CASVFGPGTAIPYEQYF
TRBJ1-5 | TRBV6-1 | - | 16 | - | TGTGCCAGCAGTGAAAGGAACAGGGTCGTGGGTCAGCCCCAGCATTTT | CASSERNRVVGQPQHF
TRBJ2-5 | TRBV28 | few | 15 | - | TGTGCCAGCACCCTCGCGGGGGCTCCGTGGGAGACCCAGTACTTC | CASTLAGAPWETQYF
TRBJ2-3 | TRBV7-9 | once | 13 | - | TGTGCCAGCAGCCCCCCCCAGTCTGGTACGCAGTATTTT | CASSPPQSGTQYF
TRBJ2-7 | TRBV5-1 | - | 13 | - | TGCGCCAGCAGCCAAGGACTGAACTACGAGCAGTACTTC | CASSQGLNYEQYF
TRBJ2-3 | TRBV5-6 | - | 13 | - | TGTGCCAGCAGCTTGGAGCCGGTACAGGGAATGTATTTT | CASSLEPVQGMYF
TRBJ1-1 | TRBV2 | - | 14 | - | TGTGCCAGCAGTATAAGGGTATCGGGGACTGAAGCTTTCTTT | CASSIRVSGTEAFF
TRBJ2-5 | TRBV4-2 | - | 17 | TRBD1 | TGTGCCAGCAGCCAGACCCCCGGACAGGGACGGGTGGAGACCCAGTACTTC | CASSQTPGQGRVETQYF
TRBJ2-1 | TRBV27 | few | 16 | TRBD2 | TGTGCCAGCAGTTCCCCGTCTAGCGGGGGGTTAGATGAGCAGTTCTTC | CASSSPSSGGLDEQFF
TRBJ2-1 | TRBV5-1 | - | 16 | TRBD1 | TGCGCCAGCAGCTTGGTCCGGGACAGCCTCACCTATGAGCAGTTCTTC | CASSLVRDSLTYEQFF
TRBJ1-3 | TRBV10-3 | few | 12 | TRBD1 | TGTGCCATGGAGGGACAGACAAACACCATATATTTT | CAMEGQTNTIYF
TRBJ2-1 | TRBV2 | - | 15 | TRBD2 | TGTGCCAGCAGCCCAACTAGCGGCTCCTACAATGAGCAGTTCTTC | CASSPTSGSYNEQFF
TRBJ2-7 | TRBV13 | - | 14 | TRBD1 | TGTGCCAGCATCGCAGGGGGAAACTCCTACGAGCAGTACTTC | CASIAGGNSYEQYF
TRBJ2-5 | TRBV6-5 | few | 15 | TRBD2 | TGTGCCAGCAGCGAGAATAGCGGGGCCCAAGAGACCCAGTACTTC | CASSENSGAQETQYF
TRBJ2-5 | TRBV19 | - | 13 | - | TGTGCCAGTAGTTCGCCAACACAAGAGACCCAGTACTTC | CASSSPTQETQYF
TRBJ2-7 | TRBV7-8 | - | 14 | TRBD1 | TGTGCCAGCAGCTTCCGGGACAGACCCTACGAGCAGTGCTTC | CASSFRDRPYEQCF
TRBJ2-5 | TRBV30 | - | 17 | - | TGTGCCTGGAGTGTAGGGGCAGGGCAAGGACGGTGGGAGACCCAGTACTTC | CAWSVGAGQGRWETQYF
TRBJ2-4 | TRBV7-8 | few | 17 | TRBD2 | TGTGCCAGCAGCGCAGGGAGGGAAGGGATTACCAAAAACAGTCAGTACTTC | CASSAGREGITKNSQYF
TRBJ1-5 | TRBV5-6 | - | 15 | - | TGTGCCAGCAGCTTGGGGCAGGGTGGCAATCAGCCCCAGCATTTT | CASSLGQGGNQPQHF
TRBJ2-3 | TRBV9 | once | 15 | TRBD2 | TGTGCCAGCAGCACTAGCGGGGGCGTCACAGATACGCAGTATTTT | CASSTSGGVTDTQYF
TRBJ2-6 | TRBV5-1 | - | 17 | - | TGCGCCAGCAGCCCGGCAGGGGCCAGCCCTGGGGCCAACGGCCTGACTTTC | CASSPAGASPGANGLTF
TRBJ2-7 | TRBV10-3 | - | 12 | TRBD1 | TGTGCCATCAGTGACAGGGGGCGCGAGCAGTACTTC | CAISDRGREQYF
TRBJ1-5 | TRBV19 | - | 14 | - | TGTGCCAGTAGCCCACAGGTCCAGGAGCAGCCCCAGCATTTT | CASSPQVQEQPQHF
TRBJ2-2 | TRBV19 | - | 16 | TRBD2 | TGTGCCAGTAGTAGCGGGGGGGCCGGGCACACCGGGGAGCTGTTTTTT | CASSSGGAGHTGELFF
TRBJ1-1 | TRBV16 | - | 14 | - | TGTGCCAGCAGCCGCAACTGGGCGGGTACTGAAGCTTTCTTT | CASSRNWAGTEAFF
TRBJ1-3 | TRBV7-9 | - | 15 | - | TGTGCCAGCAGCTTCTGGAGGGGATCTGGAAACACCATATATTTT | CASSFWRGSGNTIYF
TRBJ1-4 | TRBV5-1 | - | 15 | - | TGCGCCAGCAGCCTGGACGGTACAACTAATGAAAAACTGTTTTTT | CASSLDGTTNEKLFF
TRBJ2-1 | TRBV11-3 | - | 12 | - | TGTGCCAGCAGCCCTTCAACAGATGAGCAGTTCTTC | CASSPSTDEQFF
TRBJ2-4 | TRBV6-5 | - | 13 | - | TGTGCCAGCAGTTACCCGCCGGGGAACATTCAGTACTTC | CASSYPPGNIQYF